The rows below give T cell receptor beta chains drawn from one sample of a study of identical twins. TCRdb re-analysed the 5' RACE reads in MiXCR, keeping a single row per CDR3 protein. The table lists fewer than 550,000 distinct CDR3 sequences, roughly 13% of them singletons. These data also featured in a second study, about yellow fever vaccine responses in identical twins.

Input material: CD4+ T cells sorted from blood. The receptor source for this set is a woman aged 18-29 years in good health. The CDR3 runs from the conserved cysteine through the conserved F or W. The D gene is left open where the match is weak.

d_gene,v_gene,CDR3aa
TRBD1,TRBV3-1,CASSLDRGGTQYF
NA,TRBV6-5,CASSFPRDKSSYNEQFF
TRBD2,TRBV7-2,CASSITSGVMAQYF
NA,TRBV15,CATAGGSTDTQYF
NA,TRBV20-1,CSAVTGRGDRFQYF
NA,TRBV5-6,CASIRGTSTGELFF
TRBD1,TRBV6-1,CASSSKPEDRGSGSDTQYF
NA,TRBV5-1,CASSLAGSREATQYF
TRBD2,TRBV25-1,CASSEWTSGGLTDTQYF
NA,TRBV7-2,CASSRQLSITGELFF
NA,TRBV28,CASSLPLVGKETQYF
TRBD2,TRBV5-1,CASSLSSGGLTDTQYF
NA,TRBV6-5,CASSYRALSTDTQYF
NA,TRBV20-1,CSLLRRTATSYGYTF
NA,TRBV15,CATSRDLLRQVPWHF
NA,TRBV20-1,CSAREARGSNQPQHF
NA,TRBV20-1,CSARKWRGDTQYF
NA,TRBV7-3,CASSLLFTGVPFF
NA,TRBV5-1,CASTLAPNTGELFF
NA,TRBV9,CASSVNNDSPLHF
NA,TRBV12-3/TRBV12-4,CASSVGGKVIEAFF
NA,TRBV20-1,CSAFTSYEQYF
NA,TRBV18,CASPPLPYNEQFF
NA,TRBV7-9,CASSLDGAVTDTQYF
NA,TRBV6-5,CASSYGVEGFKTQYF
NA,TRBV5-1,CASSLEGSGANGLTF